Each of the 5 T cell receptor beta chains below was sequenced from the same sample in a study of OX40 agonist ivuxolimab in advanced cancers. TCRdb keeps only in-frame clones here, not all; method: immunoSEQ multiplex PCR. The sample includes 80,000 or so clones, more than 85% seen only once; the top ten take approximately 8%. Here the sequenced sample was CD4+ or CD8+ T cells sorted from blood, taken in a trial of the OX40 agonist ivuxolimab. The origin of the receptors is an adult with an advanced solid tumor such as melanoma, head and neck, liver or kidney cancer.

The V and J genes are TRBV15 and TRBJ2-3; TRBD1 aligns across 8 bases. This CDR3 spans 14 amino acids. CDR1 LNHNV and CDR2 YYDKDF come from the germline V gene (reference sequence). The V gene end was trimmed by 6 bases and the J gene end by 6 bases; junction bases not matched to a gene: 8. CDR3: CATRIQGAGDTQYF. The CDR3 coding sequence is TGTGCCACCAGGATCCAGGGGGCAGGTGATACGCAGTATTTT.

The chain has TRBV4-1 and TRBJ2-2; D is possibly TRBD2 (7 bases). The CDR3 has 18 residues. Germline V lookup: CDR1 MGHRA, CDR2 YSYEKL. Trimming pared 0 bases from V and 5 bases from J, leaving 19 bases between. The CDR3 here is CASSQDVGGAIVTGELFF. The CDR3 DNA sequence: TGCGCCAGCAGCCAAGATGTAGGGGGGGCCATCGTAACCGGGGAGCTGTTTTTT.

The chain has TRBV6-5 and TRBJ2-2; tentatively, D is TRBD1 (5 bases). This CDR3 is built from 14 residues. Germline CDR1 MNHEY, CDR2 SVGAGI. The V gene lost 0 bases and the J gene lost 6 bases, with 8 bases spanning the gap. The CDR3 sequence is CASSYSGEAGELFF. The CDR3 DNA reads TGTGCCAGCAGTTACTCAGGGGAAGCCGGGGAGCTGTTTTTT.

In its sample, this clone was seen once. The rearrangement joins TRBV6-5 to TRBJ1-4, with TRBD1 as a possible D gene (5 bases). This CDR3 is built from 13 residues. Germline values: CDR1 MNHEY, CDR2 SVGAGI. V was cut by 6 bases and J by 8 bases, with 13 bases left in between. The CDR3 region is CASRSGGDEKLFF. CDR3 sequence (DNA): TGTGCCAGCAGATCGGGAGGGGACGAAAAACTGTTTTTT.

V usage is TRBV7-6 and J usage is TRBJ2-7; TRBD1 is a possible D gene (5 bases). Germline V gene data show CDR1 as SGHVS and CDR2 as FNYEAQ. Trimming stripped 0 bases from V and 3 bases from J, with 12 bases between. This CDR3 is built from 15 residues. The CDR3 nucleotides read TGTGCCAGCAGCTTAGCTAGGTCAGGGTTCTACGAGCAGTACTTC. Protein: CASSLARSGFYEQYF.